This T cell receptor beta chain was obtained from a study of T cells after yellow fever vaccination (dated by TCRdb to the late 2010s). At the level of the whole study: The SMART-Seq v4 Ultra Low Input RNA kit was used to prepare libraries from fractions with low cell numbers. To follow T-cell clones before and after primary and booster YFV17D yellow fever vaccination, bulk TCR alpha and beta repertoires were sequenced over time. Two healthy male donors made up the cohort, one aged 18 to 30 years and the other aged 30 to 40 years. Blood was drawn at multiple timepoints before and after primary and secondary immunization, with bulk PBMC replicates and cell subsets isolated.

Here is what the overall study found, with its caveats: Because the study included only a couple of donors, the extent to which the findings can be generalized is limited. A small fraction of clonotypes showed up in both the CD4 and CD8 compartments, probably as a result of convergent recombination. The secondary T-cell response was weaker than the primary response but faster, peaking on day 5 instead of day 15. After the booster, most clones that had expanded after primary vaccination were detected again (approximately 97% of CD4 and roughly 86% of CD8), suggesting broad maintenance of memory. FACS-sorted repertoires could contain abundant contaminating clonotypes from the bulk population, so computational filtering was required.

The table lists this clonotype with a few counts. This receptor's antigen is unknown. Per-base quality was not reported, and no clone a single base away is much larger than it. What the treatment or condition label conveys for this sample: live attenuated yellow fever vaccine strain. PBMCs were isolated from peripheral blood using a standard Ficoll-Paque protocol. Dynabeads CD4 and CD8 positive selection kits were used to isolate CD4 and CD8 T-cell fractions. RNA was extracted with TriZol from bulk PBMCs, CD4 and CD8 fractions, and dextramer-positive and dextramer-negative fractions. The sequencer listed for this sample is Illumina NovaSeq 6000. TCR cDNA was synthesized by 5'RACE template switching, which introduced a universal primer site and unique molecular identifiers. Priming for cDNA synthesis came from both the TCR alpha and TCR beta constant segments. Libraries were amplified in two PCR steps, with sample barcodes and sequencing adapters added in the second step. Sequencing of the libraries was done on either Illumina HiSeq 2500 (2x100 bp) or NovaSeq (2x150 bp). The original pipeline was this. MIGEC was used to demultiplex reads and collapse the reads into UMI consensus sequences, and MiXCR was used for V(D)J alignment. Using edgeR on replicate PBMC samples, clonotypes were called vaccine-responding if FDR was below 0.01 and the log2 fold change was above 5 up to day 15. Bulk clonotypes were assigned CD4 or CD8 identity according to which sequenced CD4 or CD8 repertoire held them at higher abundance. Using fastp trimming at Q25 and MiXCR clonotype assembly, TCRdb reanalyzed the public sequencing data and kept in-frame beta chains. Each CDR3 protein gets just one entry, which takes the most common genes and DNA from the rows behind it. Clone size and V and J calls follow TCRdb, not the original study. Here the sample has 300,000 to 400,000 distinct CDR3 sequences; roughly 10% occur a single time. The ten largest clonotypes hold about 3% of the sample.

Spanning cysteine to phenylalanine, the CDR3 consists of 12 amino acids. The CDR3 DNA has 36 bases and is translated from base 1. V is shortened by 6 bases, J by 7 bases, and the region joining them spans 12 bases. The germline V gene sets CDR1 to MNHEY and CDR2 to SVGEGT. The chain couples TRBV6-2 or TRBV6-3 to TRBJ1-1; the D gene is not confidently resolved. The clonotype was recovered from a young man who received the YFV17D yellow fever vaccine. The sample in question was CD4+ T cells sorted from PBMCs, obtained 45 days after the yellow fever booster vaccination. The CDR3 reads as follows: CASSLNWGEAFF. The nucleotide sequence reads as follows: TGTGCCAGCAGCTTAAATTGGGGTGAAGCTTTCTTT.